These 2 T cell receptor beta chains came from one sample sequenced in a study of shared clonotypes between healthy human individuals. Sequencing used immunoSEQ multiplex PCR; TCRdb keeps in-frame clones, though not all of them. The data show a few hundred thousand clones, 87% seen once. Specimen: memory CD8+ T cells sorted from blood. As for subset: CD45RO+ cells pooled with CCR7-negative TemRA cells. Receptor source: a man aged 18-30 years in good health.

The rearrangement joins TRBV18 to TRBJ1-5; TRBD1 matches at 7 bases. Germline V gene data show CDR1 as KGHSH and CDR2 as LQKENI. CDR3 size: 14 residues. With 4 bases clipped from V and 7 bases from J, the junction kept 7 bases outside the gene matches. CDR3 nucleotides: TGTGCCAGCTCACATAGGGGGCGGCGCCAGCCCCAGCATTTT. Residues: CASSHRGRRQPQHF.

This chain uses TRBV11-2 with TRBJ1-2; 9 bases map to TRBD1. This CDR3 is 18 amino acids long. Trimming cost V 0 bases and J 1 base; bases outside gene matches: 9. Germline-derived CDR1 and CDR2 are SGHAT and FQNNGV. The CDR3 DNA is TGTGCCAGCAGCTTAGATGGGGGGGACAGGGATCTTAACTATGGCTACACCTTC. Protein: CASSLDGGDRDLNYGYTF.